This T cell receptor (beta chain) was captured by sequencing in a study of shared clonotypes between healthy human individuals. Remarks on this clone: The antigen is not known.

General study results and limits: The study sampled only blood, and tissue repertoires likely differ.

With V trimmed by 6 bases and J by 5 bases, 7 bases remained unmatched. Looked up from germline, CDR1 is MNHNY and CDR2 is SVGAGI (reference sequence). This CDR3 spans 15 amino acids. Unsorted material relied on tens of millions of PBMCs as the source of genomic DNA. The assay was run at deep level. The unsorted PBMC sample used ten immunoSEQ deep assay plates. Only in-frame clones appear in the TCRdb table, and some are missing; sequencing was by immunoSEQ multiplex PCR. The repertoire holds 530,000 or so clones, with about 75% as singletons. The sequence was obtained from a woman aged 40 to 50 in good health. Some clones in this sample may be carry-over from other donors' samples. The V gene is TRBV6-6, the J gene TRBJ2-7; 13 bases line up with TRBD2. Material: PBMCs. The CDR3 loop is CASRKGTSGIDEQYF. The CDR3 nucleotides read TGTGCCAGCAGAAAGGGGACTAGCGGGATTGACGAGCAGTACTTC.